Listed here are 10 T cell receptor beta chains from one sample, sequenced in a study of T cell repertoires in cytomegalovirus infection. Antigens for these TCRs are unknown. A single record per CDR3 protein comes from TCRdb applying MiXCR to the reads. Of some 560,000 distinct CDR3 sequences in the sample, over 35% were seen once. This sample comprised cultured PBMCs, obtained from culture after CMV antigen stimulation. The source of these receptors is a human donor in good health (CMV status not recorded). Some clones in this sample may be carry-over from other donors' samples.

The J gene is TRBJ2-1, the V gene TRBV19; D may be TRBD2 (6 bases). Germline CDR1 reads LNHDA; CDR2 reads SQIVND (reference sequence). This CDR3 is built from 15 residues. Trimming pared 5 bases from V and 3 bases from J, leaving 14 bases between. CDR3 protein: CASSAPGRNYNEQFF. CDR3 coding DNA: TGTGCCAGTAGTGCTCCCGGGAGAAACTACAATGAGCAGTTCTTC.

This clonotype came up a few times. This CDR3 is CASSYRTSLETQYF. DNA of the CDR3: TGTGCCAGCAGTTACCGGACTAGCCTTGAGACCCAGTACTTC. This chain connects TRBV6-5 to TRBJ2-5; 8 bases align to TRBD2. The V and J ends lost 2 bases and 5 bases, in that order; junction bases with no gene match: 4. Germline CDR1 reads MNHEY; CDR2 reads SVGAGI. The CDR3 has 14 amino acids.

The rearrangement links TRBV12-5 to TRBJ1-1; D not resolved. V was clipped by 3 bases and J by 1 base, with 6 bases between them. The germline CDR1 and CDR2 sequences are LGHNT and FRNRAP. CDR3 length: 13 residues. As DNA, the CDR3 is TGTGCTAGTGGTTTCTCGACGAACACTGAAGCTTTCTTT. The encoded protein is CASGFSTNTEAFF.

The DNA of the CDR3 is TGTGCCAGCAGCAACGGGGGACTAGACGGGTACGAGCAGTACTTC. It codes for CASSNGGLDGYEQYF. The genes are TRBV6-2 or TRBV6-3 and TRBJ2-7; 8 bases match TRBD2. Germline CDR1 MNHEY, CDR2 SVGEGT. Unmatched junction bases numbered 11, after V lost 6 bases and J lost 4 bases. The CDR3 is 15 residues long.

This clonotype was detected only a few times. This chain connects TRBV11-2 to TRBJ2-3, with D possibly being TRBD2 (6 bases). V was cut by 5 bases and J by 3 bases, with 15 bases left in between. This CDR3 spans 15 amino acids. Germline CDR1 reads SGHAT; CDR2 reads FQNNGV. CDR3 region: CASSTMYGRTDTQYF. CDR3 nucleotides: TGTGCCAGCAGCACGATGTACGGGAGAACAGATACGCAGTATTTT.

This chain links TRBV12-3 or TRBV12-4 with TRBJ2-5; 14 bases fit TRBD2. V lost 5 bases and J lost 7; bases outside the gene matches: 6. CDR3 size: 15 residues. CDR3 amino acids: CASSRGTSGSVTQYF. DNA of the CDR3: TGTGCCAGCAGTCGCGGGACTAGCGGGAGTGTGACCCAGTACTTC.

The V and J genes are TRBV4-3 and TRBJ1-3; D gene unclear. Germline V gene sequence: CDR1 LGHNA, CDR2 YSLEER. The length of the CDR3 is 13 residues. V was cut by 4 bases and J by 3 bases, with 7 bases left in between. CDR3 sequence reads: CASSLRVGNTIYF. The CDR3 bases are TGCGCCAGCAGCCTGAGGGTTGGAAACACCATATATTTT.

The chain has TRBV5-1 and TRBJ2-2, with 7 nucleotides matching TRBD2. Germline CDR1 is SGHRS and CDR2 is YFSETQ. CDR3 length: 15 residues. V lost 2 bases to trimming and J lost 6 bases; unmatched junction nucleotides: 7. In nucleotides, the CDR3 is TGCGCCAGCAGCTTCGGGACTATCGGGGCCGGGGAGCTGTTTTTT. Translation: CASSFGTIGAGELFF.

The gene calls are TRBV4-1 and TRBJ2-7, with 11 bases fitting TRBD1. The V gene end was trimmed by 6 bases and the J gene end by 6 bases; junction bases not matched to a gene: 10. The germline CDR1 and CDR2 sequences are MGHRA and YSYEKL. The CDR3 spans 15 residues. The CDR3 nucleotides read TGCGCCAGCAGTCCAAGAGGACAGGGGGCAGGCGAGCAGTACTTC. Translation gives CASSPRGQGAGEQYF.

The chain joins TRBV7-8 to TRBJ2-5; a possible D gene is TRBD1 (5 bases). Germline V gene data show CDR1 as SGHVS and CDR2 as FQNEAQ. The length of the CDR3 is 11 residues. Trimming pared 5 bases from V and 9 bases from J, leaving 10 bases between. CDR3 sequence (DNA): TGTGCCAGCAGCCCTCAAGGGGCCCAGTACTTC. Translating gives CASSPQGAQYF.